This T cell receptor beta chain originates from a study of cytomegalovirus exposure and HLA in healthy donors. The PCR contained 60 Vbeta and 13 Jbeta primers. Per the original methods: The count from a later analysis was some 83 million unique TCR beta chains, some 12 million of them shared. Profiled with immunoSEQ multiplex PCR; TCRdb holds only in-frame clones, not every one. V, J and clone size reflect that table, while D and trimming were determined from the DNA. The sample lists just over 150,000 clones, 75% to 80% occurring once. Participants comprised healthy donors of bone marrow. This clone has a single count. Sequenced material: PBMCs. This receptor was obtained from a woman in her fifties or sixties in good health and CMV-seropositive.

The CDR3 DNA is TGTGCCAGCAGCGGCACCGACTCCAGAAACAATGAAAAACTGTTTTTT. Protein: CASSGTDSRNNEKLFF. The gene calls are TRBV5-4 and TRBJ1-4; D is ambiguous. The CDR3 spans 16 residues. Germline CDR1 is SGHNT and CDR2 is YYREEE (reference sequence). V dropped 4 bases and J dropped 5 bases, with 18 bases sitting between them.